What follows is one T cell receptor beta chain and its context. Sequenced by immunoSEQ multiplex PCR; TCRdb stores in-frame clones only, minus some. The sample shows some 250,000 clones, more than 70% of them seen only once. This entry belongs to a study of blood T cell repertoires in COVID-19. For the study at large: Collection of acute and convalescent COVID-19 samples took place in the United States, Italy and Spain. In each case, the material was cDNA or gDNA derived from T cells, B-cell-depleted T cells, or PBMCs.

The V and J ends lost 2 bases and 4 bases respectively, with 9 bases between them. CDR3 length: 14 amino acids. Germline-derived CDR1 and CDR2 are WSHSY and SAAADI. The chain recombines TRBV10-2 with TRBJ1-5; D not resolved. The receptor's source is a young woman with acute or convalescent COVID-19. The source material was peripheral blood. As DNA, the CDR3 is TGCGCCAGCAGTGAGATATCTAGGAATCAGCCCCAGCATTTT. Translating it yields CASSEISRNQPQHF.